Following are 10 T cell receptor beta chains from one sample sequenced in a study of radiotherapy plus CTLA-4 blockade in lung cancer. Assay: immunoSEQ multiplex PCR; the TCRdb copy retains only in-frame clones and omits some. In the table there are tens of thousands of clones, 60% to 80% of which are singletons. The sample consisted of peripheral blood, taken from a patient treated with radiotherapy plus ipilimumab. The origin of the receptors is a human donor with non-small cell lung cancer that progressed on radiotherapy plus ipilimumab.

The genes are TRBV12-2 and TRBJ2-1; TRBD2 is taken as the D call from the table, unchecked against the DNA. TRBV12-2 is given as a pseudogene. This CDR3 contains 13 residues. CDR3 in DNA: TGTGCAATTAGCGGGAAGTCCTACAATGAGCAGTTCTTC. It codes for CAISGKSYNEQFF.

The gene calls are TRBV19 and TRBJ2-1; D is uncertain. V lost 0 bases, J lost 4 bases, and 10 bases lay in between. This CDR3 contains 15 residues. The germline V gene has CDR1 LNHDA and CDR2 SQIVND (reference sequence). CDR3 bases: TGTGCCAGTAGTATAGATTTCCGGCAGTACAATGAGCAGTTCTTC. This sequence encodes CASSIDFRQYNEQFF.

This sequence joins TRBV7-2 and TRBJ2-7; possibly TRBD1 or TRBD2 for D (5 bases each). The CDR3 contains 13 residues. The germline gives CDR1 SGHTA, CDR2 FQGNSA. Trimming removed 4 bases at V and 2 bases at J, with 9 bases between. CDR3 sequence reads: CASSWGSTYEQYF. The CDR3 DNA reads as TGTGCCAGCAGCTGGGGGTCCACCTACGAGCAGTACTTC. Supplemented by reference TRBV7-2 and TRBJ2-7, the full variable domain reads GAGVSQSPSNKVTEKGKDVELRCDPISGHTALYWYRQSLGQGLEFLIYFQGNSAPDKSGLPSDRFSAERTGGSVSTLTIQRTQQEDSAVYLCASSWGSTYEQYFGPGTRLTVT.

The rearrangement links TRBV2 to TRBJ2-4; D gene ambiguous. The V and J ends lost 1 base and 7 bases respectively, with 11 bases between them. The CDR3 is 14 residues long. Germline V CDR1 and CDR2: SNHLY, FYNNEI. This CDR3 is CASSEGRRSNIQYF. CDR3 in DNA: TGTGCCAGCAGTGAAGGGAGAAGGAGTAACATTCAGTACTTC.

V usage is TRBV2 and J usage is TRBJ1-4; D is unresolved. The V gene lost 2 bases and the J gene lost 12 bases, with 13 bases spanning the gap. The CDR3 has 13 residues. Germline V CDR1 and CDR2: SNHLY, FYNNEI. The DNA of the CDR3 is TGTGCCAGCAGTGAATACGGCGGGGTGGAACTGTTTTTT. This codes for CASSEYGGVELFF.

The chain couples TRBV9 to TRBJ2-2; D not resolved. The CDR3 has 14 residues. Germline V gene data show CDR1 as SGDLS and CDR2 as YYNGEE. V dropped 1 base and J dropped 4 bases, with 8 bases sitting between them. The CDR3 spells CASSVSHGTGELFF. The CDR3 DNA reads TGTGCCAGCAGCGTATCGCACGGCACCGGGGAGCTGTTTTTT.

This chain links TRBV18 with TRBJ2-1, with TRBD1 matching over 7 bases. V shed 6 bases and J 0 bases; nucleotides not matched to a gene: 8. Germline V gene lookup returns CDR1 KGHSH and CDR2 LQKENI. The CDR3 runs to 16 residues. The CDR3 nucleotides are TGTGCCAGCTCCCCGAGGGGACAGAGCTCCTACAATGAGCAGTTCTTC. This sequence encodes CASSPRGQSSYNEQFF.

This clone was seen more than once but under ten times. The V call is TRBV7-9, the J call TRBJ2-2; D ambiguous. Trimming stripped 10 bases from V and 0 bases from J, with 12 bases between. Per the germline V gene, CDR1 is SEHNR and CDR2 is FQNEAQ (reference sequence). The CDR3 spans 14 residues. The CDR3 nucleotides read TGTGCCACCAAGGAACGGACGAACACCGGGGAGCTGTTTTTT. Encoded protein: CATKERTNTGELFF.

The chain recombines TRBV7-8 with TRBJ2-7, with 11 bases lining up with TRBD2. Germline CDR1 SGHVS, CDR2 FQNEAQ. Unmatched junction bases numbered 11, after V lost 4 bases and J lost 3 bases. The CDR3 spans 17 residues. Here the CDR3 reads CASSSPLSGTSGYEQYF. DNA of the CDR3: TGTGCCAGCAGCTCCCCATTGAGTGGGACTAGCGGCTACGAGCAGTACTTC.

This chain joins TRBV19 and TRBJ1-5, with 10 bases matching TRBD1. CDR3 size: 15 residues. CDR1 is LNHDA, CDR2 SQIVND, per germline (reference sequence). V shed 10 bases, J shed 1 base, and the junction held 7 bases outside the gene matches. The CDR3 spells CATRDRGGSNQPQHF. The CDR3 DNA follows: TGTGCCACTAGGGACAGGGGCGGGAGCAATCAGCCCCAGCATTTT.